The clone carrying this TCR delta chain was observed a few times. This sequence is one base from a far larger clone and is likely a read error. The same CDR3 can be traced to other DNA sequences in this sample. Sequencing covered both gamma and delta TCR chains per sample. TCRdb re-processed the multiplex PCR reads using CATT. The sample lists 55,000 to 70,000 delta-chain clones, roughly 1.8% occurring once. The data are from a study of γδ T cells in repeated Plasmodium falciparum infection. This sequence originates from a pool of human donors (malaria-infected and uninfected, not separated). The source material was gamma-delta T cells from blood.

CDR3 DNA: TGTGCTGTGGTCCTCATCCTGCCCTTCTGGGGGATACGCTCTGACACCGATAAACTCATCTTT. Its translation: CAVVLILPFWGIRSDTDKLIF. The chain links TRAV36/DV7 to TRDJ1; 12 positions agree with TRDD3. V trimming: 3 bases; J trimming: 0 bases; junction bases outside the gene matches: 21. Germline V gene data show CDR1 as VTNFRS and CDR2 as LTSSGIE (reference sequence). The CDR3 loop spans 21 amino acids.